Each of the 16 T cell receptor beta chains below was sequenced from the same sample in a study of CD8+ T cells in alopecia areata. Once RNA had been extracted, it was reverse transcribed into cDNA to act as the sequencing template. Libraries were prepared by immunoSEQ multiplex PCR; TCRdb keeps only in-frame clonotypes and omits some of them. The sample holds approximately 150,000 clones, less than 80% seen once. The sample was CD8+ T cells sorted from blood, taken at week 0. Receptors originate from a human donor with alopecia areata.

J is TRBJ1-1 and V is TRBV27; D gene unclear. CDR3 length: 11 amino acids. Germline V gives CDR1 MNHEY, CDR2 SMNVEV (reference sequence). Trimming removed 5 bases at V and 7 bases at J, with 8 bases between. In DNA, the CDR3 is TGTGCCAGCAGTCGAATGGGTGAAGCTTTCTTT. It codes for CASSRMGEAFF.

The chain is built from TRBV25-1 and TRBJ1-1, with unresolved D. The CDR3 has 11 amino acids. Germline values: CDR1 MGHDK, CDR2 SYGVNS. The germline V and J ends were trimmed by 6 bases and 1 base, with 3 bases remaining between them. The CDR3 region is CASRENTEAFF. The CDR3 DNA follows: TGTGCCAGCAGGGAGAACACTGAAGCTTTCTTT.

This clone was seen more than once but under ten times. The chain uses TRBV19 and TRBJ2-7; perhaps TRBD2 as D (7 bases). The germline V and J ends were trimmed by 3 bases and 6 bases, with 18 bases remaining between them. The CDR3 is made up of 15 amino acids. The V gene's germline CDR1 is LNHDA and CDR2 SQIVND (reference sequence). In DNA form, the CDR3 reads TGTGCCAGTAGTATTGGCCTGGGGGGGCCTCGCGAGCAGTACTTC. Translated, it gives CASSIGLGGPREQYF.

The chain couples TRBV28 to TRBJ1-1; the D gene is possibly TRBD1 (5 bases). With 4 bases removed from V and 7 bases from J, the gap between germline ends came to 19 bases. The CDR3 is made up of 15 amino acids. The germline V gene encodes CDR1 MDHEN and CDR2 SYDVKM. The CDR3 here is CASSSYTVGRGEAFF. The CDR3 nucleotides are TGTGCCAGCAGTTCCTATACAGTAGGGAGGGGTGAAGCTTTCTTT.

This clone was seen only a few times. The chain joins TRBV13 to TRBJ2-1, with 8 bases matching TRBD2. Trimming at V came to 8 bases and at J to 7 bases, leaving 7 bases not matched to a gene. CDR3 size: 13 residues. CDR1 and CDR2 (germline): PRHDT, FYEKMQ (reference sequence). The DNA for the CDR3 is TGTGCCAGCGGACGGGGGGGCGAGAATGAGCAGTTCTTC. Protein: CASGRGGENEQFF.

The rearrangement uses TRBV19 and TRBJ2-7, with unresolved D. CDR3 length: 12 residues. V lost 3 bases, J lost 5 bases, and 8 bases lay in between. The germline gives CDR1 LNHDA, CDR2 SQIVND (reference sequence). Written as DNA, the CDR3 is TGTGCCAGTAGTATTCGCCCGGACGAGCAGTACTTC. Amino acid sequence: CASSIRPDEQYF.

This clone has a handful of counts. Other DNA sequences in this sample translate to the same CDR3. The V gene is TRBV4-1, the J gene TRBJ2-7, with a tentative D call TRBD2 (5 bases). This CDR3 has 13 residues. V gave up 1 base and J gave up 6 bases, with 10 bases separating them. Germline CDR1 and CDR2: MGHRA and YSYEKL. CDR3 nucleotide sequence: TGCGCCAGCAGCCAAGTCCGGGGTTCCGAGCAGTACTTC. Protein sequence: CASSQVRGSEQYF.

The V call is TRBV13, the J call TRBJ2-5; the D is unclear. Per germline, CDR1 PRHDT and CDR2 FYEKMQ (reference sequence). The V end lost 3 bases, the J end lost 4 bases, and 12 bases lay between the germline ends. The CDR3 loop spans 14 amino acids. CDR3 in DNA: TGTGCCAGCAGCTTTAGGGTGCCGGGAGAGACCCAGTACTTC. Amino acids: CASSFRVPGETQYF.

The chain combines TRBV12-5 with TRBJ1-2; no reliable D call. Germline loops: CDR1 LGHNT, CDR2 FRNRAP. This CDR3 has 13 amino acids. V was trimmed by 0 bases and J by 4 bases, leaving 6 bases between them. The CDR3 protein is CASGLVLPYGYTF. For the CDR3, the DNA is TGTGCTAGTGGTTTGGTACTTCCCTATGGCTACACCTTC. The complete variable domain, with remaining parts taken from reference TRBV12-5 and TRBJ1-2, reads DARVTQTPRHKVTEMGQEVTMRCQPILGHNTVFWYRQTMMQGLELLAYFRNRAPLDDSGMPKDRFSAEMPDATLATLKIQPSEPRDSAVYFCASGLVLPYGYTFGSGTRLTVV.

The rearrangement joins TRBV27 to TRBJ2-5; 8 bases map to TRBD1. The CDR3 is 16 amino acids. The ends lost 4 bases at V and 5 bases at J; junction bases unmatched: 12. Per germline, CDR1 MNHEY and CDR2 SMNVEV (reference sequence). Written as DNA, the CDR3 is TGTGCCAGCAGTTCCTTACGCAGGGGGCGCGGTGAGACCCAGTACTTC. It specifies CASSSLRRGRGETQYF.

The chain's CDR3 is CSVEGQGTYNEQFF. CDR3 nucleotides: TGCAGCGTAGAGGGACAGGGCACTTACAATGAGCAGTTCTTC. The chain employs TRBV29-1 and TRBJ2-1; 9 bases agree with TRBD1. CDR3 length: 14 amino acids. Germline V gives CDR1 SQVTM, CDR2 ANQGSEA. V lost 6 bases and J lost 4; bases outside the gene matches: 7.

This chain connects TRBV5-8 to TRBJ1-1; 10 bases are a match to TRBD1. The CDR3 runs 16 residues. The germline CDR1 and CDR2 sequences are SGHTS and YDEGEE. V lost 2 bases, J lost 2 bases, and 6 bases stayed unmatched. The CDR3 coding sequence is TGTGCCAGCAGCTTAGGAGGGACAGGGGCTAACACTGAAGCTTTCTTT. Residues: CASSLGGTGANTEAFF.

The chain has TRBV15 and TRBJ2-1, with 7 positions matching TRBD2. This CDR3 has 14 amino acids. With V trimmed by 4 bases and J by 7 bases, 7 bases remained unmatched. Germline V lookup: CDR1 LNHNV, CDR2 YYDKDF (reference sequence). The CDR3 sequence: CATSTERGRNEQFF. DNA for the CDR3: TGTGCCACCAGCACAGAGCGGGGACGAAATGAGCAGTTCTTC.

The V and J genes are TRBV25-1 and TRBJ2-5; D call uncertain. The CDR3 is 12 amino acids. Germline V gene lookup returns CDR1 MGHDK and CDR2 SYGVNS. V was shortened by 10 bases and J by 4 bases, with 13 bases between the two germline ends. The CDR3 DNA is TGTGCCACCACGAAGTTTGGAGAGACCCAGTACTTC. It codes for CATTKFGETQYF.

The chain links TRBV27 to TRBJ1-1, with D tentatively TRBD1 (6 bases). This CDR3 region has 18 residues. The germline gives CDR1 MNHEY, CDR2 SMNVEV (reference sequence). V lost 8 bases to trimming and J lost 0 bases, with 25 bases between them. The CDR3 sequence: CASGTLPLPRGMNTEAFF. CDR3 DNA sequence: TGTGCCAGCGGGACATTACCGCTGCCCAGGGGTATGAACACTGAAGCTTTCTTT.

The J gene is TRBJ2-1, the V gene TRBV9; maybe TRBD1 (7 bases). The CDR3 is 16 amino acids. Trimming pared 3 bases from V and 5 bases from J, leaving 18 bases between. Germline CDR1 and CDR2: SGDLS and YYNGEE. Here the CDR3 DNA reads TGTGCCAGCAGCGGGGGGGACAGAGGTAGGGACAATGAGCAGTTCTTC. Translated, it gives CASSGGDRGRDNEQFF.